This T cell receptor beta chain was profiled in a study of cytotoxic CD8 clonotypes in ibrutinib-treated CLL. Germline V CDR1 and CDR2: SGHDN, FVKESK. The CDR3 is 12 amino acids. V lost 9 bases and J lost 8; bases outside the gene matches: 9. This table comes from immunoSEQ multiplex PCR, and its TCRdb copy is limited to in-frame clones, with some not included. The sample carries roughly 250,000 clones, roughly 70% recorded once. Specimen: PBMCs, collected after 24 months of ibrutinib treatment. The chain joins TRBV14 to TRBJ1-2, with 7 bases that match TRBD1. This TCR was sampled from a human donor with chronic lymphocytic leukemia. The CDR3 DNA is TGTGCCAGTCGCCGGGACAGTGACGGCTACACCTTC. Protein sequence: CASRRDSDGYTF.